The clone carrying this T cell receptor beta chain was seen at least ten times. Library preparation (for TCRbeta) was performed with unique molecular identifiers. TCRdb itself ran the PCR reads through MiXCR, one entry per CDR3 protein. The sample lists 200,000 to 250,000 distinct CDR3 sequences, around 10% seen once, with less than 8% in the top ten. This sample was included in a study of T-cell reconstitution after alpha-beta-depleted transplantation in children. The CDR3 runs to 16 residues. Trimming took 2 bases from V and 0 from J; bases not matched to a gene: 5. Germline V CDR1 and CDR2: MNHEY, SVGEGT.

Source: PBMCs from the stem cell graft donor, taken from the stem cell graft. The sequence was collected from a human donor who donated a stem cell graft to a child with acute lymphoblastic leukemia. The genes are TRBV6-2 or TRBV6-3 and TRBJ2-3; 7 nucleotides agree with TRBD1. CDR3 sequence (DNA): TGTGCCAGCAGTTACAAGGGGGCGGCTAGCACAGATACGCAGTATTTT. Translation: CASSYKGAASTDTQYF.